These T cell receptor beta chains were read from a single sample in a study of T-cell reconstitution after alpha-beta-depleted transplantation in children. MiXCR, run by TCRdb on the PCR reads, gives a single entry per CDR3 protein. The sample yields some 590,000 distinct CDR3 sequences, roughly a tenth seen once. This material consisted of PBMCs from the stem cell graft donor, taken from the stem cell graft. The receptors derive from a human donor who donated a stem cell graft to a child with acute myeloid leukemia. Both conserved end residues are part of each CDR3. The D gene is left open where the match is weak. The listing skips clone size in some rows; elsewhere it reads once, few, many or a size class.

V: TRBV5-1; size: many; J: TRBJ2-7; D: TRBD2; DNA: TGCGCCAGCAGACCAGCGGGAGGGTACGAGCAGTACTTC; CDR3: CASRPAGGYEQYF
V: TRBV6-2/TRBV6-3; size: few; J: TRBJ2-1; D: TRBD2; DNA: TGTGCCAGCGGTCAGCTAGCGGGGCTTGCTGAGCAGTTCTTC; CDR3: CASGQLAGLAEQFF
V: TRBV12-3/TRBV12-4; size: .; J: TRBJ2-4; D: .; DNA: TGTGCCAGCAGTTTTTCCTCCCAAGCCAAAAACATTCAGTACTTC; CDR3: CASSFSSQAKNIQYF
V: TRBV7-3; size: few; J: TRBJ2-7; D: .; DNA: TGTGCCAGCAGCTTAAGAGGCCGCGGGGAGCAGTACTTC; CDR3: CASSLRGRGEQYF
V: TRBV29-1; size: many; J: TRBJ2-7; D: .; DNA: TGCAGCGTTTATCTGCGGGGCAGGGAGCAGTACTTC; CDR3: CSVYLRGREQYF
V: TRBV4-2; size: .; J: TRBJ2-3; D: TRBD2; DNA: TGTGCCAGCAGCCGCGTAGCGGGAGGGGACACAGATACGCAGTATTTT; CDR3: CASSRVAGGDTDTQYF
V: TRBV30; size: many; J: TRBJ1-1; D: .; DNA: TGTGCCTGGAGAGGGCTGAACACTGAAGCTTTCTTT; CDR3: CAWRGLNTEAFF
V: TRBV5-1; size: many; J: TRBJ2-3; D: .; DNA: TGCGCCAGCAGCAAACAGGGCTCAGATACGCAGTATTTT; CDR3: CASSKQGSDTQYF
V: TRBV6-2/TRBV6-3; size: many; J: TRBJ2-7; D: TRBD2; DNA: TGTGCCAGCACCTCAGCGGGAGTCCCCTACGAGCAGTACTTC; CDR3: CASTSAGVPYEQYF
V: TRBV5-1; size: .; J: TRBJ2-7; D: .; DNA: TGCGCCAGCAGCTTTTTACAGACCGACGAGCAGTACTTC; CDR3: CASSFLQTDEQYF
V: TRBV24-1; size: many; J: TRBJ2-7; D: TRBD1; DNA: TGTGCCACCAGTGACAGCGGACAGGGAATCTACGAGCAGTACTTC; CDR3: CATSDSGQGIYEQYF
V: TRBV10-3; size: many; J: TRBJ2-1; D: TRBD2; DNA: TGTGCCATCGGGGGCAGCGGGAGCGTTGGGAGTGAGCAGTTCTTC; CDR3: CAIGGSGSVGSEQFF
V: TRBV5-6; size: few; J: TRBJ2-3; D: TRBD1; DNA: TGTGCCAGCACATTACAGGGGGATGGGACAGATACGCAGTATTTT; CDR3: CASTLQGDGTDTQYF
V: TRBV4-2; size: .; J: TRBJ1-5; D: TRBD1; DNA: TGTGCCAGCAGCCCACAGGGGCTGACTGGTAATCAGCCCCAGCATTTT; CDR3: CASSPQGLTGNQPQHF
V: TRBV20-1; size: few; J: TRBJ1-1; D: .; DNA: TGCAGTGCTAGAGAAGGAATTGGACTCCTTAAAAGGGACACTGAAGCTTTCTTT; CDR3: CSAREGIGLLKRDTEAFF
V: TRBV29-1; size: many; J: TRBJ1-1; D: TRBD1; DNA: TGCAGCGCTAGAACAGGGGCGAACACTGAAGCTTTCTTT; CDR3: CSARTGANTEAFF
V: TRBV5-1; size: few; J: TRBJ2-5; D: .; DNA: TGCGCCAGCAGCTTGGCAGGGTCTTACGGAGAGACCCAGTACTTC; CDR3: CASSLAGSYGETQYF
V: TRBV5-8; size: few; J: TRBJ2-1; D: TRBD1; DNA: TGTGCCAGCAGCGTGCCGGGACAGGGGGCGCCGGGATGGGGGTTCTTC; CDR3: CASSVPGQGAPGWGFF
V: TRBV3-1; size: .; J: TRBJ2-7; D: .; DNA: TGTGCCAGCAGATCGGACTTTCCGCCCTACGAGCAGTACTTC; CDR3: CASRSDFPPYEQYF
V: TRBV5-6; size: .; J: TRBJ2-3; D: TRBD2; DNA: TGTGCCAGCAGCTTGGAATGGGGGACTAGCGGGAGGGCCGCCACAGATACGCAGTATTTT; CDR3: CASSLEWGTSGRAATDTQYF
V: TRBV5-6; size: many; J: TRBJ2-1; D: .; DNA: TGTGCCAGCAGCTTAGACAATGAGCAGTTCTTC; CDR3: CASSLDNEQFF
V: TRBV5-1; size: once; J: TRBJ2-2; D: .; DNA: TGCGCCAGCAGCCCCATAAAGCGCCCCGATACCGGGGAGCTGTTTTTT; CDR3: CASSPIKRPDTGELFF
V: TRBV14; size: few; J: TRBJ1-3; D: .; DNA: TGTGCCAGCAGCCAAACGCGGGACACTGGAAACACCATATATTTT; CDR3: CASSQTRDTGNTIYF
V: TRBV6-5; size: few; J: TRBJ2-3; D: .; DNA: TGTGCCAGCAGATCCCTTATAGCCCCAGCCGGCGATACGCAGTATTTT; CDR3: CASRSLIAPAGDTQYF
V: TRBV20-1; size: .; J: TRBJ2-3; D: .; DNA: TGCAGTGCGAGGACACCTTCTAGCACAGATACGCAGTATTTT; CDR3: CSARTPSSTDTQYF
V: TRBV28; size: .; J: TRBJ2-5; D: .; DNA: TGTGCCAGCAGCCGATCAGGGGCGTCAGAGACCCAGTACTTC; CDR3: CASSRSGASETQYF
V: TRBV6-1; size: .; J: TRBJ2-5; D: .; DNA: TGTGCCAGCAAGAGGGATGGATTACAAGAGACCCAGTACTTC; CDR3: CASKRDGLQETQYF
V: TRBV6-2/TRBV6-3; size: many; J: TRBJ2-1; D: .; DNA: TGTGCCAGCAGGGACGATTGGCAGCAGTTCTTC; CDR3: CASRDDWQQFF
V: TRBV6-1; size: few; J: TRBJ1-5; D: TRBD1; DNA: TGTGCCAGCAGGACAGGGAGGGGTCAGCCCCAGCATTTT; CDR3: CASRTGRGQPQHF
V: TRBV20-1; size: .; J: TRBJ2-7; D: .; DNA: TGCAGTGGGGGACTGGCGGGTCAGAACGAGCAGTACTTC; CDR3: CSGGLAGQNEQYF
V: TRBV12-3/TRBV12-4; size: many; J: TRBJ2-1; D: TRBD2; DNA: TGTGCCAGCCTCCTGGATGCGGGAGGGGGACAGTTCTTC; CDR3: CASLLDAGGGQFF
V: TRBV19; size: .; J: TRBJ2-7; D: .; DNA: TGTGCCAGTAGTATTGGACTCGTCAACCCTTACGAGCAGTACTTC; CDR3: CASSIGLVNPYEQYF
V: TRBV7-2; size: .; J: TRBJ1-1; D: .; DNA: TGTGCCAGCAGCGCTCAAAACACTGAAGCTTTCTTT; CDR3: CASSAQNTEAFF
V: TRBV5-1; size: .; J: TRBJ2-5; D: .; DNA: TGCGCCAGCAGCCTAAGTAGCGCACTGTTGGAGACCCAGTACTTC; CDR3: CASSLSSALLETQYF
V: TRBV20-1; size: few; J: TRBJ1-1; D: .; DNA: TGCAGGGCTGCAGCGAACACTGAAGCTTTCTTT; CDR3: CRAAANTEAFF
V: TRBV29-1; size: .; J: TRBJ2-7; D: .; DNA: TGCAGCGCCGCGGACAGCTTGTATTCCTACGAGCAGTACTTC; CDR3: CSAADSLYSYEQYF
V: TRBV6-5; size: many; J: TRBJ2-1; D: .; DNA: TGTGCCAGCAGTTACAGTTATTTTAGCTACAATGAGCAGTTCTTC; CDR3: CASSYSYFSYNEQFF
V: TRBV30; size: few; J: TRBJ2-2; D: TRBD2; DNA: TGTGCCTGGAGCTCCAGCGGGAGAGATACCGGGGAGCTGTTTTTT; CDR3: CAWSSSGRDTGELFF
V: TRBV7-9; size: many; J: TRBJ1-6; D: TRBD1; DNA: TGTGCCAGCAGCAACCAGGGGGCGCACTCAAATTCACCCCTCCACTTT; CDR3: CASSNQGAHSNSPLHF
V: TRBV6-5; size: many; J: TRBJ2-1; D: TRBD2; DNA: TGTGCCAGCAGCCCACTAGGACTAGCGGGAGTTCACGAGCAGTTCTTC; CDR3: CASSPLGLAGVHEQFF
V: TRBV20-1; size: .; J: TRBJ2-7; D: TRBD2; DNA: TGCAGTGCTAGTCGACTAGCGGGAGGCGAGCAGTACTTC; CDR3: CSASRLAGGEQYF
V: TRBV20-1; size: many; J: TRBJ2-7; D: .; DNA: TGCAGTGCTACCTCGGATAGCGGCTCCTACGAGCAGTACTTC; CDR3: CSATSDSGSYEQYF